This note documents a single T cell receptor beta chain sequence. The antigen remains undetermined. This entry comes from a study of shared clonotypes between healthy human individuals. Study observations and caveats: All-four-donor shared clonotypes had higher generation probabilities than non-shared clonotypes did. In this cohort, only blood was sampled, and tissue repertoires likely differ. Incompleteness in sorted-subset sequencing, despite large depth, was shown by rarefaction.

This was a deep-level run. TCRdb's copy holds only in-frame clones and misses some; the assay was immunoSEQ multiplex PCR. The table shows around 690,000 clones, with 80% to 95% occurring only once. Germline CDR1 SGHRS, CDR2 YFSETQ. The CDR3 loop spans 13 amino acids. Unmatched junction bases numbered 7, after V lost 8 bases and J lost 4 bases. The TCR originated in a man younger than 35 in good health. Some clones in this sample may be carry-over from other donors' samples. The chain links TRBV5-1 to TRBJ2-3; 7 positions agree with TRBD1. Sequenced input: memory CD8+ T cells from PBMCs. Subset given: CD45RO+ cells pooled with CCR7-negative TemRA cells. This chain's CDR3 is CARRQGFADTQYF. The CDR3, as DNA: TGCGCCAGGCGACAGGGTTTCGCAGATACGCAGTATTTT.